This T cell receptor (beta chain) was profiled in a study of cytomegalovirus exposure and HLA in healthy donors. This PCR relied on a set of 60 Vbeta primers and 13 Jbeta primers. TCRdb's table, derived via immunoSEQ multiplex PCR, lists solely in-frame clones and lacks some. The sample lists about 250,000 clones, around 65% occurring once. This clone was observed a few times. Germline assignment: CDR1 LNHDA and CDR2 SQIVND (reference sequence). Unmatched junction bases numbered 7, after V lost 1 base and J lost 5 bases. CDR3 length equals 16 residues. Material: PBMCs. This sequence joins TRBV19 and TRBJ2-5; 10 positions match TRBD2. This clonotype originated in a female donor in good health and CMV-seronegative. In DNA, the CDR3 is TGTGCCAGTAGTATAGCGCAGCTAGCGGGAGTTGAGACCCAGTACTTC. It specifies CASSIAQLAGVETQYF.